Sequencing of this T cell receptor beta chain was carried out in a study of blood T cell repertoires in COVID-19. Germline lookup yields CDR1 MNHEY and CDR2 SVGAGI. This CDR3 has 15 residues. Trimming took 1 base from V and 8 from J; bases not matched to a gene: 5. Only in-frame clones appear in the TCRdb table, and some are missing; sequencing was by immunoSEQ multiplex PCR. The repertoire holds approximately 70,000 clones, with around 90% as singletons. Sequencing used peripheral blood. The sequence came from a human donor with active COVID-19. The donor label of this sample is uncertain. This rearrangement joins TRBV6-5 to TRBJ1-4; 9 bases fit TRBD1. CDR3 region: CASSYLGQGDEKLFF. In DNA, the CDR3 is TGTGCCAGCAGTTACTTGGGACAGGGAGACGAAAAACTGTTTTTT.